These 32 T cell receptor beta chains came from one sample sequenced in a study of T cells in Graves' hyperthyroidism and ophthalmopathy. TCR beta CDR3 region amplification was performed from RNA transcripts. The HTBI primer set drove a first-round RT-PCR of the TCR CDR3. A single record per CDR3 protein comes from TCRdb applying MiXCR to the multiplex PCR reads. The table shows hundreds of thousands of distinct CDR3 sequences, with 25% to 30% occurring only once. Sequencing was carried out using blood. The receptors were sampled from a man aged 35 to 55 with Graves' hyperthyroidism that later progressed to Graves' ophthalmopathy.

This clonotype has just a few counts. The chain uses TRBV30 and TRBJ1-1; no definite D call. Germline V gene sequence: CDR1 GTSNPN, CDR2 SVGIG (reference sequence). Trimming pared 3 bases from V and 6 bases from J, leaving 20 bases between. The length of the CDR3 is 15 residues. The CDR3 loop reads CAWSPRGLLKSEAFF. The CDR3 DNA reads as TGTGCCTGGAGCCCCCGCGGACTTCTGAAGTCTGAAGCTTTCTTT. The complete variable domain, with remaining parts taken from reference TRBV30 and TRBJ1-1, reads SQTIHQWPATLVQPVGSPLSLECTVEGTSNPNLYWYRQAAGRGLQLLFYSVGIGQISSEVPQNLSASRPQDRQFILSSKKLLLSDSGFYLCAWSPRGLLKSEAFFGQGTRLTVV.

This clonotype was counted only a few times. A single base separates this from a much larger clone, so it may be a read error. The chain employs TRBV18 and TRBJ2-7, with TRBD2 matching over 10 bases. CDR1 KGHSH and CDR2 LQKENI come from the germline V gene. V lost 5 bases and J lost 4; bases outside the gene matches: 8. This CDR3 is built from 15 residues. CDR3 amino acids: CASSSIAGGSYEQYF. Here the CDR3 DNA reads TGTGCCAGCTCATCGATAGCGGGAGGTTCATACGAGCAGTACTTC.

At least ten counts were recorded for this clonotype. With a much larger clone just one base away, this may be a read error. The chain has TRBV11-2 and TRBJ2-7, with D tentatively TRBD1 (5 bases). The CDR3 runs to 13 residues. In germline, CDR1 is SGHAT, CDR2 FQNNGV. V was cut by 0 bases and J by 5 bases, with 8 bases left in between. The CDR3 reads CASSLDRVHEQYF. The DNA for the CDR3 is TGTGCCAGCAGCTTAGACAGGGTCCACGAGCAGTACTTC.

This clonotype was found many times. At one end the junction does not follow the germline gene, possibly because of a read error. V usage is TRBV20-1 and J usage is TRBJ2-7; TRBD1 might be the D (6 bases). The CDR3 is made up of 11 amino acids. In germline, CDR1 is DFQATT, CDR2 SNEGSKA (reference sequence). CDR3 coding DNA: TGCAGTGCTAGAGATTCTAACAGGGAGACCTTC. This encodes CSARDSNRETF.

The chain couples TRBV6-2 or TRBV6-3 to TRBJ2-7, with 7 nucleotides matching TRBD2. The CDR3 spans 12 residues. J lost 6 bases, V lost 4 bases, and 3 bases had no gene match. The germline gives CDR1 MNHEY, CDR2 SVGEGT. In DNA form, the CDR3 reads TGTGCCAGCAGTTCGTGGGAGGGCGAGCAGTACTTC. Translation gives CASSSWEGEQYF.

This clonotype turned up a few times. The gene calls are TRBV18 and TRBJ2-2, with TRBD1 as a possible D gene (5 bases). The CDR3 is 16 amino acids. The V end lost 3 bases, the J end lost 3 bases, and 14 bases lay between the germline ends. Germline CDR1 KGHSH, CDR2 LQKENI. CDR3 residues: CASSPRSRADTGELFF. In nucleotides, the CDR3 is TGTGCCAGCTCACCTAGGTCCAGGGCGGACACCGGGGAGCTGTTTTTT.

This clonotype came up many times. The chain links TRBV2 to TRBJ1-1, with D unresolved. The V and J ends lost 6 bases and 3 bases respectively, with 8 bases between them. The V gene's germline CDR1 is SNHLY and CDR2 FYNNEI. This CDR3 comprises 12 residues. The CDR3: CASRVGYTEAFF. The CDR3 DNA follows: TGTGCCAGCAGGGTAGGTTACACTGAAGCTTTCTTT.

This clonotype was found many times. The chain uses TRBV12-3 or TRBV12-4 and TRBJ2-6; D might be TRBD1 (6 bases). This CDR3 comprises 15 residues. Trimming left V 5 bases short and J 4 bases short, with 12 bases between. The DNA of the CDR3 is TGTGCCAGCAGTACCAGGGGTAGAGGGGCCAACGTCCTGACTTTC. It yields the protein CASSTRGRGANVLTF.

This clonotype was seen at least ten times. The V call is TRBV6-5, the J call TRBJ2-7, with 10 bases identical to TRBD2. The length of the CDR3 is 16 residues. V shed 0 bases and J 5 bases; nucleotides not matched to a gene: 7. CDR1 and CDR2 from the germline V gene are MNHEY and SVGAGI. CDR3 protein: CASSYSTASGSHEQYF. The CDR3 DNA follows: TGTGCCAGCAGTTACTCGACAGCTAGCGGGAGCCACGAGCAGTACTTC.

The chain joins TRBV5-1 to TRBJ2-7, with 9 bases that match TRBD1. Per germline, CDR1 SGHRS and CDR2 YFSETQ. CDR3 length: 15 amino acids. Losses at the gene ends were 4 bases for V and 5 bases for J; bases not matched to a gene: 10. CDR3 sequence (DNA): TGCGCCAGCAGCCCTGGACAGGGGATGTTCGACGAGCAGTACTTC. This codes for CASSPGQGMFDEQYF.

There are many counts of this clonotype. The rearrangement joins TRBV12-3 or TRBV12-4 to TRBJ1-2, with 7 bases that match TRBD1. V lost 6 bases and J lost 7; bases outside the gene matches: 11. The CDR3 sequence is 14 residues long. CDR3 in amino acids: CASSRSDRATGYTF. The CDR3, as DNA: TGTGCCAGCAGCCGCAGTGACAGGGCGACTGGCTACACCTTC.

The chain carries TRBV6-2 or TRBV6-3 and TRBJ1-5, with TRBD1 matching over 9 bases. V shed 0 bases, J shed 0 bases, and the junction held 3 bases outside the gene matches. This CDR3 is 17 amino acids long. CDR1 and CDR2 from the germline V gene are MNHEY and SVGEGT. CDR3 sequence reads: CASSYSWTGASNQPQHF. In nucleotides, the CDR3 is TGTGCCAGCAGTTACTCTTGGACAGGGGCTAGCAATCAGCCCCAGCATTTT.

This clonotype has at least ten counts. V is TRBV6-4 and J is TRBJ1-5; 11 bases line up with TRBD1. The CDR3 is 17 amino acids. Losses at the gene ends were 6 bases for V and 6 bases for J; bases not matched to a gene: 13. Germline CDR1 reads MRHNA; CDR2 reads SNTAGT. The CDR3 sequence: CASSSDRGRWGIQPQHF. The CDR3 coding sequence is TGTGCCAGCAGCTCGGACAGGGGGCGATGGGGGATTCAGCCCCAGCATTTT.

The V and J genes are TRBV12-3 or TRBV12-4 and TRBJ1-1, with D perhaps matching TRBD1 (5 bases). V dropped 7 bases and J dropped 6 bases, with 15 bases sitting between them. The CDR3 extends over 13 amino acids. CDR3 nucleotide sequence: TGTGCCAGCAATTTGGGACCTGGCGCTGAAGCTTTCTTT. Translating it yields CASNLGPGAEAFF.

This clonotype was observed a handful of times. The chain couples TRBV19 to TRBJ2-7; TRBD1 agrees at 10 bases. Germline loops: CDR1 LNHDA, CDR2 SQIVND (reference sequence). This CDR3 comprises 15 residues. With 5 bases clipped from V and 6 bases from J, the junction kept 10 bases outside the gene matches. CDR3 bases: TGTGCCAGTAGTTTACGTCCCGGGACAGGGGCCGAGCAGTACTTC. This codes for CASSLRPGTGAEQYF.

This clonotype was detected many times. The J gene is TRBJ1-1, the V gene TRBV29-1; D remains unclear. This CDR3 has 12 amino acids. From germline, CDR1 is SQVTM and CDR2 ANQGSEA. V was clipped by 3 bases and J by 3 bases, with 8 bases between them. The CDR3 nucleotides read TGCAGCGTTGAGGGGAAGGACACTGAAGCTTTCTTT. Protein product: CSVEGKDTEAFF. The variable domain in full, completed from reference TRBV29-1 and TRBJ1-1, reads SAVISQKPSRDICQRGTSLTIQCQVDSQVTMMFWYRQQPGQSLTLIATANQGSEATYESGFVIDKFPISRPNLTFSTLTVSNMSPEDSSIYLCSVEGKDTEAFFGQGTRLTVV.

This clonotype has at least ten counts. The chain carries TRBV5-8 and TRBJ1-1; D gene uncertain. The CDR3 sequence is 14 residues long. Germline V CDR1 and CDR2: SGHTS, YDEGEE. V lost 0 bases and J lost 2, with 8 bases in between. This chain's CDR3 is CASSLEPVNTEAFF. The DNA of the CDR3 is TGTGCCAGCAGCTTGGAGCCGGTAAACACTGAAGCTTTCTTT.

In nucleotides, the CDR3 is TGTGCCAGCAGTTACTCAGGGGGTTCCTCATACCAAGAGACCCAGTACTTC. Translating it yields CASSYSGGSSYQETQYF. The chain carries TRBV6-5 and TRBJ2-5; TRBD1 is a possible D gene (6 bases). Trimming pared 0 bases from V and 0 bases from J, leaving 14 bases between. The length of the CDR3 is 17 residues. CDR1 and CDR2 from the germline V gene are MNHEY and SVGAGI.

This clonotype was seen repeatedly, ten times or more. Here the CDR3 DNA reads TGTGCCAGCAGTTACTCGAGGGGGAGTGAAGCTTTCTTT. Amino acid sequence: CASSYSRGSEAFF. The V gene is TRBV6-5, the J gene TRBJ1-1, with D perhaps TRBD1 (6 bases). Germline assignment: CDR1 MNHEY and CDR2 SVGAGI. CDR3 size: 13 residues. V shed 0 bases and J shed 7 bases, with 9 bases lying between them.

This clonotype appeared many times. The chain carries TRBV28 and TRBJ1-5; D gene ambiguous. Germline CDR1 and CDR2: MDHEN and SYDVKM. The ends were cut back, 4 bases at V and 6 bases at J, with 28 bases in the middle. This CDR3 contains 19 residues. The CDR3 reads CASSYTAATDDKWGQPQHF. The CDR3 bases are TGTGCCAGCAGTTACACTGCCGCTACCGATGACAAATGGGGTCAGCCCCAGCATTTT.

This clonotype was seen at least ten times. The chain is built from TRBV5-1 and TRBJ2-5, with TRBD2 identical over 15 bases. CDR1 and CDR2 from the germline V gene are SGHRS and YFSETQ. CDR3 length equals 18 residues. J gave up 4 bases and V 0 bases, and 7 bases lay outside the gene matches. In DNA, the CDR3 is TGCGCCAGCAGCTTGGCCGGACTAGCGGGAGGGTTCAGAGAGACCCAGTACTTC. Translating it yields CASSLAGLAGGFRETQYF.

The rearrangement uses TRBV29-1 and TRBJ2-2; TRBD1 aligns across 10 bases. V was pared by 6 bases and J by 5 bases, with 3 bases of the junction left unmatched. The V gene's germline CDR1 is SQVTM and CDR2 ANQGSEA. The CDR3 runs to 13 residues. CDR3 sequence (DNA): TGCAGCGTCCCGGACAGGGGGACCGGGGAGCTGTTTTTT. Protein sequence: CSVPDRGTGELFF.

The table lists this clonotype with a few counts. The CDR3 coding sequence is TGCAGCGTTGGTCTGGTAGCGGGAGAGACCCAGTACTTC. Translation gives CSVGLVAGETQYF. The rearrangement uses TRBV29-1 and TRBJ2-5; TRBD2 matches at 7 bases. This CDR3 contains 13 residues. With 4 bases clipped from V and 4 bases from J, the junction kept 6 bases outside the gene matches. Germline V gene lookup returns CDR1 SQVTM and CDR2 ANQGSEA.

This clonotype has a count of ten or more. This chain uses TRBV9 with TRBJ2-2; the D is unclear. Trimming removed 6 bases from V and 7 bases from J, with 10 bases in between. CDR3 size: 12 residues. Per germline, CDR1 SGDLS and CDR2 YYNGEE. DNA for the CDR3: TGTGCCAGCACCCGTTCCCTCGGGGAGCTGTTTTTT. Translating it yields CASTRSLGELFF. The whole variable domain, remainder taken from reference TRBV9 and TRBJ2-2, is DSGVTQTPKHLITATGQRVTLRCSPRSGDLSVYWYQQSLDQGLQFLIQYYNGEERAKGNILERFSAQQFPDLHSELNLSSLELGDSALYFCASTRSLGELFFGEGSRLTVL.

V usage is TRBV13 and J usage is TRBJ2-7; D possibly corresponds to TRBD1 (6 bases). Germline assignment: CDR1 PRHDT and CDR2 FYEKMQ (reference sequence). Trimming took 6 bases from V and 2 from J, leaving 17 bases between them. The CDR3 totals 15 residues. The CDR3 coding sequence is TGTGCCAGCAGACACTCCGGGACAAAAACCTACGAGCAGTACTTC. Its translation is CASRHSGTKTYEQYF.

In its sample, this clonotype was seen many times. The V call is TRBV2, the J call TRBJ1-2, with D hard to call. V lost 6 bases to trimming and J lost 7 bases, with 15 bases between them. Germline V lookup: CDR1 SNHLY, CDR2 FYNNEI. CDR3 length: 13 residues. The CDR3, as DNA: TGTGCCAGCAGGGTATTACGGGGTGGTGGCTACACCTTC. It yields the protein CASRVLRGGGYTF.

V and J are TRBV4-2 and TRBJ1-1; possible D gene TRBD1, 5 bases. This CDR3 is built from 13 residues. Trimming shortened V by 4 bases and J by 3 bases, and 9 bases separated the two germline ends. Per the germline V gene, CDR1 is LGHNA and CDR2 is YNFKEQ. DNA for the CDR3: TGTGCCAGCAGCCCCAGGGTTGACACTGAAGCTTTCTTT. This sequence encodes CASSPRVDTEAFF.

In this sample, this clonotype turned up many times. The chain joins TRBV15 to TRBJ2-3; TRBD2 matches at 8 bases. CDR3 length: 16 residues. V lost 1 base, J lost 10 bases, and 13 bases stayed unmatched. Germline CDR1 LNHNV, CDR2 YYDKDF (reference sequence). The chain's CDR3 is CATSRALAVYTFSQYF. For the CDR3, the DNA is TGTGCCACCAGCAGAGCACTAGCGGTATATACCTTTTCGCAGTATTTT.

This clonotype occurred many times. The chain couples TRBV3-1 to TRBJ2-2; 9 positions agree with TRBD2. CDR1 LGHDT and CDR2 YNNKEL come from the germline V gene (reference sequence). J was trimmed by 8 bases and V by 5 bases; bases with no gene match: 3. The CDR3 covers 13 residues. CDR3 bases: TGTGCCAGCAGCTACCTAGCGGGAGGGGAGCTGTTTTTT. Protein sequence: CASSYLAGGELFF.

This clonotype was counted at least ten times. J is TRBJ2-7 and V is TRBV10-3; D is undetermined. Germline V gives CDR1 ENHRY, CDR2 SYGVKD. Trimming cost V 0 bases and J 4 bases, with 7 bases left between them. CDR3 size: 13 residues. The CDR3 reads CAISESLGYEQYF. CDR3 in DNA: TGTGCCATCAGTGAGTCTCTAGGGTACGAGCAGTACTTC.

This clonotype was seen many times. One end of the junction does not line up with germline, which may come from a read error. This chain joins TRBV20-1 and TRBJ1-2; 7 bases align to TRBD1. Germline loops: CDR1 DFQATT, CDR2 SNEGSKA (reference sequence). The CDR3 sequence is 12 residues long. The DNA of the CDR3 is TGCAGTGCGAGAGGGACAGACTATGGCTACACCTTC. Its protein is CSARGTDYGYTF.

This clonotype was counted many times. This chain connects TRBV19 to TRBJ2-2; 7 positions match TRBD1. The CDR3 has 14 residues. CDR1 is LNHDA and CDR2 is SQIVND in the germline V gene (reference sequence). Trimming at V came to 5 bases and at J to 1 base, leaving 1 base not matched to a gene. The CDR3 reads CASSWDRNTGELFF. For the CDR3, the DNA is TGTGCCAGTAGTTGGGACAGGAACACCGGGGAGCTGTTTTTT.